This T cell receptor (beta chain) was captured by sequencing in a study of T cells in Graves' hyperthyroidism and ophthalmopathy. Study findings and constraints: Separation of ophthalmopathy from stable hyperthyroidism was achieved by a 13 V-J model.

With regard to this clonotype: As yet, its antigen is unknown.

Patients having uncontrolled infection, another autoimmune disease, pregnancy or lactation were not included. This CDR3 comprises 18 residues. Trimming cost V 3 bases and J 0 bases, with 15 bases left between them. Germline CDR1 is SGHTA and CDR2 is FQGNSA. Amplification targeted TCR beta CDR3 regions from RNA transcripts. Researchers ran a first-round RT-PCR on the TCR CDR3 using the HTBI primer set. TCRdb ran MiXCR on the multiplex PCR reads and lists one entry per CDR3 protein. The table includes about 380,000 distinct CDR3 sequences, about 13% detected once. The sequencing input was blood. V and J are TRBV7-2 and TRBJ1-6; D is uncertain. The source is a man aged 25-45 years with Graves' hyperthyroidism that later progressed to Graves' ophthalmopathy. CDR3 loop: CASSLWTGPGSYNSPLHF. CDR3 nucleotide sequence: TGTGCCAGCAGCTTGTGGACCGGCCCCGGCTCCTATAATTCACCCCTCCACTTT.